Following are 18 T cell receptor beta chains from one sample sequenced in a study of cytomegalovirus exposure and HLA in healthy donors. PCR primers comprised 60 Vbeta and 13 Jbeta primers. Repertoires were generated with immunoSEQ multiplex PCR, while TCRdb's copy carries only in-frame clones and drops some. The sample shows about 160,000 clones, just under 80% of them seen only once. The sample taken for sequencing was PBMCs. These receptors all stem from a woman aged 40 to 50 in good health and CMV-seropositive.

The J gene is TRBJ2-5, the V gene TRBV10-2; D is undetermined. The CDR3 loop spans 15 amino acids. Trimming cost V 0 bases and J 6 bases, with 14 bases left between them. Germline V lookup: CDR1 WSHSY, CDR2 SAAADI. CDR3 amino acids: CASSESSSQAKTQYF. The CDR3 DNA is TGCGCCAGCAGTGAGTCGAGTTCTCAGGCCAAGACCCAGTACTTC.

The CDR3 loop is CASSRGLAGASNTGELFF. The CDR3 coding sequence is TGCGCCAGCAGCCGAGGACTAGCGGGCGCCTCGAACACCGGGGAGCTGTTTTTT. The chain employs TRBV5-1 and TRBJ2-2; 11 bases line up with TRBD2. Trimming took 4 bases from V and 0 from J; bases not matched to a gene: 8. The germline CDR1 and CDR2 sequences are SGHRS and YFSETQ. The CDR3 runs 18 residues.

V usage is TRBV5-4 and J usage is TRBJ1-2; TRBD1 is a possible D gene (5 bases). The V gene lost 1 base and the J gene lost 6 bases, with 10 bases spanning the gap. The CDR3 runs 13 residues. Germline CDR1 SGHNT, CDR2 YYREEE (reference sequence). The DNA for the CDR3 is TGTGCCAGCAGCTTGCCGGGGACTCATGGCTACACCTTC. Its translation is CASSLPGTHGYTF.

The chain uses TRBV6-6 and TRBJ1-4; D is perhaps TRBD1 (6 bases). Germline CDR1 MNHNY, CDR2 SVGAGI (reference sequence). This CDR3 spans 16 amino acids. V was pared by 6 bases and J by 2 bases, with 16 bases between. CDR3 bases: TGTGCCAGCAGCATTAAAGCGGGGGCGACTAATGAAAAACTGTTTTTT. This gives the protein CASSIKAGATNEKLFF.

This chain links TRBV28 with TRBJ2-5; D may be TRBD2 (5 bases). The V and J ends lost 5 bases and 4 bases respectively, with 26 bases between them. The CDR3 runs 18 residues. From germline, CDR1 is MDHEN and CDR2 SYDVKM. The CDR3 spells CASSKSTPRVLEGETQYF. The CDR3 nucleotides are TGTGCCAGCAGTAAATCTACCCCGAGGGTCCTCGAGGGAGAGACCCAGTACTTC.

This sequence joins TRBV27 and TRBJ2-5; tentative D call: TRBD2 (5 bases). Trimming stripped 8 bases from V and 10 bases from J, with 8 bases between. CDR3 length equals 9 residues. In germline, CDR1 is MNHEY, CDR2 SMNVEV (reference sequence). The CDR3 protein is CASGSGQYF. CDR3 sequence (DNA): TGTGCCAGCGGGAGTGGCCAGTACTTC.

V is TRBV7-9 and J is TRBJ1-1, with a possible D match to TRBD1 (5 bases). Germline CDR1 SEHNR, CDR2 FQNEAQ (reference sequence). V dropped 2 bases and J dropped 4 bases, with 17 bases sitting between them. This CDR3 is 16 amino acids long. The CDR3 bases are TGTGCCAGCAGCTTATCTAGGGAAAGGGGACTCACTGAAGCTTTCTTT. Translating it yields CASSLSRERGLTEAFF. Full variable domain (remainder filled in from reference TRBV7-9 and TRBJ1-1): DTGVSQNPRHKITKRGQNVTFRCDPISEHNRLYWYRQTLGQGPEFLTYFQNEAQLEKSRLLSDRFSAERPKGSFSTLEIQRTEQGDSAMYLCASSLSRERGLTEAFFGQGTRLTVV.

The chain combines TRBV6-1 with TRBJ2-1; TRBD1 matches at 12 bases. Trimming took 3 bases from V and 6 from J; bases not matched to a gene: 6. The CDR3 runs to 16 residues. Looked up from germline, CDR1 is MNHNS and CDR2 is SASEGT. As DNA, the CDR3 is TGTGCCAGCAGTGACACGGGACAGGGGGCATTCAATGAGCAGTTCTTC. Translated: CASSDTGQGAFNEQFF.

The rearrangement joins TRBV4-1 to TRBJ2-7; TRBD1 agrees at 9 bases. Germline lookup yields CDR1 MGHRA and CDR2 YSYEKL. The junction had 11 bases not matched to a gene; V was cut back by 7 bases and J by 4 bases. The CDR3 runs 15 residues. The CDR3 reads CASTNRPTGGYEQYF. In DNA, the CDR3 is TGCGCCAGCACCAATCGACCGACAGGGGGTTACGAGCAGTACTTC.

The CDR3 nucleotides are TGTGCCAGCAGTTTTGATCACCTGGGTAGCGGGGAAGCCTACGAGCAGTACTTC. As protein: CASSFDHLGSGEAYEQYF. The chain links TRBV28 to TRBJ2-7; 8 bases align to TRBD2. Germline V gene lookup returns CDR1 MDHEN and CDR2 SYDVKM. The CDR3 runs 18 residues. V was pared by 3 bases and J by 2 bases, with 15 bases of the junction left unmatched. Full variable domain (rest looked up from reference TRBV28 and TRBJ2-7): DVKVTQSSRYLVKRTGEKVFLECVQDMDHENMFWYRQDPGLGLRLIYFSYDVKMKEKGDIPEGYSVSREKKERFSLILESASTNQTSMYLCASSFDHLGSGEAYEQYFGPGTRLTVT.

The genes are TRBV10-3 and TRBJ2-2; D is uncertain. The germline CDR1 and CDR2 sequences are ENHRY and SYGVKD. V lost 9 bases and J 7 bases, leaving 15 bases between the germline ends. The CDR3 runs 13 residues. The CDR3 bases are TGTGCCATGGGCCAACCCTTGGGCGGGGAGCTGTTTTTT. Protein product: CAMGQPLGGELFF.

The chain links TRBV6-1 to TRBJ1-3; TRBD1 might be the D (6 bases). Trimming cost V 11 bases and J 3 bases, with 11 bases left between them. Looked up from germline, CDR1 is MNHNS and CDR2 is SASEGT. This CDR3 is 12 amino acids long. The CDR3 bases are TGTGCCGGGAGGGGGTTTGGAAACACCATATATTTT. It translates to CAGRGFGNTIYF.

V and J are TRBV29-1 and TRBJ2-1, with D unresolved. CDR1 SQVTM and CDR2 ANQGSEA come from the germline V gene. The V end was cut by 4 bases, the J end by 7 bases, with 11 bases between. The CDR3 covers 12 residues. CDR3 bases: TGCAGCGTTGTGCCTCAGTGGAATGAGCAGTTCTTC. Amino acid sequence: CSVVPQWNEQFF.

This clone was seen only a few times. The CDR3 nucleotides are TGTGCCAGCAGCTTTAGTGCGGTCTCCTACGAGCAGTACTTC. Protein: CASSFSAVSYEQYF. The chain joins TRBV7-9 to TRBJ2-7; D unclear. The V gene lost 3 bases and the J gene lost 0 bases, with 9 bases spanning the gap. The CDR3 has 14 residues. Germline CDR1 reads SEHNR; CDR2 reads FQNEAQ (reference sequence).

Written as DNA, the CDR3 is TGTGCCACTTCTAGCGCCGGTTACGGGGAGCTGTTTTTT. Amino acid sequence: CATSSAGYGELFF. The chain is built from TRBV7-3 and TRBJ2-2, with D perhaps TRBD2 (6 bases). V was shortened by 10 bases and J by 7 bases, with 16 bases between the two germline ends. The CDR3 covers 13 residues. The germline V gene encodes CDR1 SGHTA and CDR2 FQGTGA. Supplemented by reference TRBV7-3 and TRBJ2-2, the full variable domain reads GAGVSQTPSNKVTEKGKYVELRCDPISGHTALYWYRQSLGQGPEFLIYFQGTGAADDSGLPNDRFFAVRPEGSVSTLKIQRTERGDSAVYLCATSSAGYGELFFGEGSRLTVL.

J is TRBJ1-6 and V is TRBV7-2; possibly TRBD1 for D (6 bases). From germline, CDR1 is SGHTA and CDR2 FQGNSA. V lost 7 bases and J 9 bases, leaving 13 bases between the germline ends. The CDR3 spans 13 residues. CDR3 nucleotides: TGTGCCAGCACAGACAGGCACCGTTCACCCCTCCACTTT. Its translation: CASTDRHRSPLHF.

The chain carries TRBV6-1 and TRBJ1-1, with D perhaps matching TRBD1 (5 bases). Germline V CDR1 and CDR2: MNHNS, SASEGT. This CDR3 contains 14 residues. V was clipped by 6 bases and J by 5 bases, with 16 bases between them. The DNA for the CDR3 is TGTGCCAGCAGCTGGGAAGTGGGGGGGACTGAAGCTTTCTTT. Translation gives CASSWEVGGTEAFF.

V gene TRBV28 combines with J gene TRBJ1-4; weak D call: TRBD1 (6 bases). This CDR3 is 15 amino acids long. Germline V gene data show CDR1 as MDHEN and CDR2 as SYDVKM. Trimming cost V 6 bases and J 7 bases, with 18 bases left between them. The CDR3 reads CASSLDRRRAEKLFF. The CDR3 DNA is TGTGCCAGCAGCCTAGACAGGCGGCGCGCTGAAAAACTGTTTTTT.